Listed below are T cell receptor beta chains from one sample, sequenced in a study of blood T cell repertoires in COVID-19. The data were produced by immunoSEQ multiplex PCR, yet TCRdb's version contains in-frame clones alone and is incomplete. This sample yields over 200,000 clones, of which nearly 90% are seen a single time; roughly 16% belongs to the top ten. Sequencing used PBMCs or T cells enriched from blood (not recorded which). Receptor source: a man aged 30 to 39 who had been exposed to COVID-19. CDR3s include the opening cysteine and the closing phenylalanine or tryptophan. A D gene is named only where the DNA matches it firmly. Rows may omit the clone size; those that give it use once, few, many or a size class.

cdr3_nt: TGTGCCTCCCACGTATGGACTAGCGGGGGGACGGGCGGGGAGCTGTTTTTT
cdr3_aa: CASHVWTSGGTGGELFF
j_call: TRBJ2-2
clone_size: NA
v_call: TRBV19
d_call: TRBD2
cdr3_length: 17

cdr3_nt: TGTGCCTGGAAAAGTGGCCTGGCGGGGCCCTATGGCTACACCTTC
cdr3_aa: CAWKSGLAGPYGYTF
j_call: TRBJ1-2
clone_size: once
v_call: TRBV30
d_call: NA
cdr3_length: 15

cdr3_nt: TGTGCCAGCAGCTTAGATGGGCGGGGTTCTGGAAACACCATATATTTT
cdr3_aa: CASSLDGRGSGNTIYF
j_call: TRBJ1-3
clone_size: once
v_call: TRBV7-2
d_call: NA
cdr3_length: 16

cdr3_nt: TGTGCCAGCAGTTGGGACAGGGGGCCGATAGGGTATGGCTACACCTTC
cdr3_aa: CASSWDRGPIGYGYTF
j_call: TRBJ1-2
clone_size: few
v_call: TRBV5-5
d_call: TRBD1
cdr3_length: 16

cdr3_nt: TGTGCCAGCAGTGTCAGAGAGGGCGGGGGACAGGGTTTGCGGGTCACTGAAGCTTTCTTT
cdr3_aa: CASSVREGGGQGLRVTEAFF
j_call: TRBJ1-1
clone_size: NA
v_call: TRBV6-1
d_call: TRBD1
cdr3_length: 20

cdr3_nt: TGTGCCAGCAGACCCGGGACTAGCGCGGAGACCCAGTACTTC
cdr3_aa: CASRPGTSAETQYF
j_call: TRBJ2-5
clone_size: once
v_call: TRBV5-6
d_call: TRBD2
cdr3_length: 14

cdr3_nt: TGTGCCAGCAGTTTATCACCAGGGAACTATGGCTACACCTTC
cdr3_aa: CASSLSPGNYGYTF
j_call: TRBJ1-2
clone_size: NA
v_call: TRBV27
d_call: NA
cdr3_length: 14

cdr3_nt: TGTGCCAGCAGTCCCCCGTTACGAGGGCCCTCTGGAAACACCATATATTTT
cdr3_aa: CASSPPLRGPSGNTIYF
j_call: TRBJ1-3
clone_size: many
v_call: TRBV6-2/TRBV6-3
d_call: NA
cdr3_length: 17

cdr3_nt: TGCGCCAGCAGCCAAGAGGACAGGGGGCAAGGTTCACCCCTCCACTTT
cdr3_aa: CASSQEDRGQGSPLHF
j_call: TRBJ1-6
clone_size: NA
v_call: TRBV4-3
d_call: TRBD1
cdr3_length: 16

cdr3_nt: TGTGCCAGCAGCTTAGAAGTGGTGTCTGGAGGCTATGGCTACACCTTC
cdr3_aa: CASSLEVVSGGYGYTF
j_call: TRBJ1-2
clone_size: NA
v_call: TRBV7-2
d_call: NA
cdr3_length: 16

cdr3_nt: TGTGCCAGCACGCGTTCTACCGGGACAGGGATACAGCCCCAGCATTTT
cdr3_aa: CASTRSTGTGIQPQHF
j_call: TRBJ1-5
clone_size: NA
v_call: TRBV2
d_call: TRBD1
cdr3_length: 16

cdr3_nt: TGCGCCAGCAGCCACACCCCAGGGACTGAAGCTTTCTTT
cdr3_aa: CASSHTPGTEAFF
j_call: TRBJ1-1
clone_size: NA
v_call: TRBV4-3
d_call: NA
cdr3_length: 13

cdr3_nt: TGTGCCAGCAGTGAAGCGCGGACTAGCGGGGGGGATCACCAAGAGACCCAGTACTTC
cdr3_aa: CASSEARTSGGDHQETQYF
j_call: TRBJ2-5
clone_size: NA
v_call: TRBV2
d_call: TRBD2
cdr3_length: 19

cdr3_nt: TGTGCCAGCATGTCTAGCGGGGGCTGGGAGACCCAGTACTTC
cdr3_aa: CASMSSGGWETQYF
j_call: TRBJ2-5
clone_size: NA
v_call: TRBV2
d_call: TRBD2
cdr3_length: 14

cdr3_nt: TGTGCCAGCAGCGCGGGACGGTGGGTTGTGGGCTACACCTTC
cdr3_aa: CASSAGRWVVGYTF
j_call: TRBJ1-2
clone_size: NA
v_call: TRBV7-9
d_call: NA
cdr3_length: 14

cdr3_nt: TGTGCCAGCAGCCCACAGGACGCCATGTTAGGTACGCAGTATTTT
cdr3_aa: CASSPQDAMLGTQYF
j_call: TRBJ2-3
clone_size: NA
v_call: TRBV11-2
d_call: NA
cdr3_length: 15

cdr3_nt: TGTGCCAGCAGCGTAGGGGCAGGGGCCATCCAAGAGACCCAGTACTTC
cdr3_aa: CASSVGAGAIQETQYF
j_call: TRBJ2-5
clone_size: once
v_call: TRBV9
d_call: NA
cdr3_length: 16

cdr3_nt: TGTGCCAGCAGCCTTGGACTAGCGGGGGGGCTAATAGATACGCAGTATTTT
cdr3_aa: CASSLGLAGGLIDTQYF
j_call: TRBJ2-3
clone_size: NA
v_call: TRBV3-1/TRBV3-2
d_call: TRBD2
cdr3_length: 17

cdr3_nt: TGTGCCAGCAGCTTAGATCCAGGGGTTACCTACGAGCAGTACTTC
cdr3_aa: CASSLDPGVTYEQYF
j_call: TRBJ2-7
clone_size: NA
v_call: TRBV7-2
d_call: NA
cdr3_length: 15

cdr3_nt: TGTGCCACCAGCAGAGGGTTGGGAGGACAGGGGCAAGAGACCCAGTACTTC
cdr3_aa: CATSRGLGGQGQETQYF
j_call: TRBJ2-5
clone_size: NA
v_call: TRBV15
d_call: TRBD1
cdr3_length: 17

cdr3_nt: TGCAGTGCTAACAGGTTTGACATTCAGTACTTC
cdr3_aa: CSANRFDIQYF
j_call: TRBJ2-4
clone_size: NA
v_call: TRBV20-1
d_call: NA
cdr3_length: 11

cdr3_nt: TGTGCCAGCAGCACACAGGGAAACACTGAAGCTTTCTTT
cdr3_aa: CASSTQGNTEAFF
j_call: TRBJ1-1
clone_size: NA
v_call: TRBV9
d_call: NA
cdr3_length: 13

cdr3_nt: TGTGCCAGCAGCGTGCAATCAGGGTCCACTGAAGCTTTCTTT
cdr3_aa: CASSVQSGSTEAFF
j_call: TRBJ1-1
clone_size: NA
v_call: TRBV9
d_call: NA
cdr3_length: 14

cdr3_nt: TGCGCCAGCAGCTCCTCAGGGGGCGAAGTGGGTGGAAACACCATATATTTT
cdr3_aa: CASSSSGGEVGGNTIYF
j_call: TRBJ1-3
clone_size: few
v_call: TRBV5-1
d_call: TRBD1
cdr3_length: 17

cdr3_nt: TGTGCCAGCAGTAAACATGGGACAATACAGTTCTTC
cdr3_aa: CASSKHGTIQFF
j_call: TRBJ2-1
clone_size: NA
v_call: TRBV2
d_call: NA
cdr3_length: 12

cdr3_nt: TGTGCCAGCAGCCACCGGGACAGGTCAGTCACCGGGGAGCTGTTTTTT
cdr3_aa: CASSHRDRSVTGELFF
j_call: TRBJ2-2
clone_size: NA
v_call: TRBV5-5
d_call: TRBD1
cdr3_length: 16

cdr3_nt: TGTGCCAGCAGCTCTTCAACTAGAACCTACGAGCAGTACTTC
cdr3_aa: CASSSSTRTYEQYF
j_call: TRBJ2-7
clone_size: NA
v_call: TRBV7-2
d_call: NA
cdr3_length: 14

cdr3_nt: TGTGCCAGCTCACCCCCGACAGGGCTTAATTCACCCCTCCACTTT
cdr3_aa: CASSPPTGLNSPLHF
j_call: TRBJ1-6
clone_size: NA
v_call: TRBV18
d_call: TRBD1
cdr3_length: 15

cdr3_nt: TGTGCCACCAGCCAAACCAGGGTAGCGGGGGGCGATGAGCAGTTCTTC
cdr3_aa: CATSQTRVAGGDEQFF
j_call: TRBJ2-1
clone_size: NA
v_call: TRBV15
d_call: TRBD2
cdr3_length: 16

cdr3_nt: TGTGCCAGCAGTTACAAAACAGGGGGCCACGAGCAGTACTTC
cdr3_aa: CASSYKTGGHEQYF
j_call: TRBJ2-7
clone_size: NA
v_call: TRBV6-5
d_call: TRBD1
cdr3_length: 14

cdr3_nt: TGTGCCAGCAGCTTGAGGTCCCAGCATTTT
cdr3_aa: CASSLRSQHF
j_call: TRBJ1-5
clone_size: NA
v_call: TRBV28
d_call: NA
cdr3_length: 10

cdr3_nt: TGTGCCAGCAGAACATCGGAGGGGGCGTACTACGAGCAGTACTTC
cdr3_aa: CASRTSEGAYYEQYF
j_call: TRBJ2-7
clone_size: NA
v_call: TRBV11-1
d_call: NA
cdr3_length: 15

cdr3_nt: TGTGCCAGCAGCATAAGCCGGGACAACTACAATGAGCAGTTCTTC
cdr3_aa: CASSISRDNYNEQFF
j_call: TRBJ2-1
clone_size: NA
v_call: TRBV7-9
d_call: NA
cdr3_length: 15

cdr3_nt: TGTGCCAGCAGCCCGGGACAGCGTGACACCATATATTTT
cdr3_aa: CASSPGQRDTIYF
j_call: TRBJ1-3
clone_size: NA
v_call: TRBV5-4
d_call: TRBD1
cdr3_length: 13

cdr3_nt: TGCAGCGTTGAAGAAACAAGGGGAGGGGTCGATTTTTTAGAGACCCAGTACTTC
cdr3_aa: CSVEETRGGVDFLETQYF
j_call: TRBJ2-5
clone_size: NA
v_call: TRBV29-1
d_call: TRBD2
cdr3_length: 18

cdr3_nt: TGTGCCAGCAGCTTATCTTCAGGATCAGGTGAAGCTTTCTTT
cdr3_aa: CASSLSSGSGEAFF
j_call: TRBJ1-1
clone_size: NA
v_call: TRBV7-3
d_call: NA
cdr3_length: 14

cdr3_nt: TGTGCCAGCAGCCTCGGTCGGGGCTACACCTTC
cdr3_aa: CASSLGRGYTF
j_call: TRBJ1-2
clone_size: NA
v_call: TRBV12-3/TRBV12-4
d_call: NA
cdr3_length: 11

cdr3_nt: TGCAGCGTTGAAGATCGCACACGGGGTGAAAAACTGTTTTTT
cdr3_aa: CSVEDRTRGEKLFF
j_call: TRBJ1-4
clone_size: NA
v_call: TRBV29-1
d_call: NA
cdr3_length: 14

cdr3_nt: TGCGCCAGCAGCCAGAGTCGTGGGGACAGGTTCACAGATACGCAGTATTTT
cdr3_aa: CASSQSRGDRFTDTQYF
j_call: TRBJ2-3
clone_size: NA
v_call: TRBV4-1
d_call: TRBD1
cdr3_length: 17

cdr3_nt: TGTGCCAGCAGCCTCTTAAAATCCTCCTACAATGAGCAGTTCTTC
cdr3_aa: CASSLLKSSYNEQFF
j_call: TRBJ2-1
clone_size: NA
v_call: TRBV11-2
d_call: NA
cdr3_length: 15

cdr3_nt: TGTGCCAGCTCACCCCGTCCCGAAGAGACCCAGTACTTC
cdr3_aa: CASSPRPEETQYF
j_call: TRBJ2-5
clone_size: NA
v_call: TRBV18
d_call: NA
cdr3_length: 13

cdr3_nt: TGTGTCAGAAGCTTAGCTGGGACAGGGGATGGGAATCAGCCCCAGCATTTT
cdr3_aa: CVRSLAGTGDGNQPQHF
j_call: TRBJ1-5
clone_size: NA
v_call: TRBV7-5
d_call: NA
cdr3_length: 17

cdr3_nt: TGTGCCAGTAGTGCCCCAGGCTATGGCTACACCTTC
cdr3_aa: CASSAPGYGYTF
j_call: TRBJ1-2
clone_size: NA
v_call: TRBV19
d_call: NA
cdr3_length: 12

cdr3_nt: TGTGCCAGCTCACCATTCAACCCGGGTGCTGGCGGCTACACCTTC
cdr3_aa: CASSPFNPGAGGYTF
j_call: TRBJ1-2
clone_size: NA
v_call: TRBV18
d_call: NA
cdr3_length: 15